These 10 T cell receptor beta chains came from one sample sequenced in a study of cytomegalovirus exposure and HLA in healthy donors. The PCR was carried out with 60 Vbeta primers and 13 Jbeta primers. Measured with immunoSEQ multiplex PCR; TCRdb has only the in-frame clones, and not every one. In the table there are about 170,000 clones, roughly 80% of which are singletons. The specimen was PBMCs. These receptors were collected from a male donor in good health and CMV-seronegative.

The genes are TRBV9 and TRBJ1-1; the D gene is possibly TRBD1 (6 bases). With 2 bases removed from V and 3 bases from J, the gap between germline ends came to 11 bases. Germline CDR1 reads SGDLS; CDR2 reads YYNGEE. CDR3 size: 14 residues. Written as DNA, the CDR3 is TGTGCCAGCAGCGTGAGGGGGAGGGACACTGAAGCTTTCTTT. Its protein is CASSVRGRDTEAFF.

A few counts support this clone. The chain joins TRBV6-5 to TRBJ1-1; TRBD1 is a possible D gene (5 bases). The CDR3 has 12 residues. Germline CDR1 is MNHEY and CDR2 is SVGAGI. The ends were cut back, 5 bases at V and 10 bases at J, with 14 bases in the middle. The DNA of the CDR3 is TGTGCCAGCAGTGGGGCCTCATCTGGAGCTTTCTTT. Translating it yields CASSGASSGAFF.

The chain joins TRBV29-1 to TRBJ2-5; 7 nucleotides match TRBD1. Trimming at V came to 4 bases and at J to 5 bases, leaving 10 bases not matched to a gene. The CDR3 covers 14 residues. The germline V gene encodes CDR1 SQVTM and CDR2 ANQGSEA. This CDR3 is CSVAHPGQSETQYF. The CDR3 DNA reads TGCAGCGTTGCACACCCGGGACAGTCGGAGACCCAGTACTTC.

The rearrangement uses TRBV29-1 and TRBJ2-2; 8 nucleotides line up with TRBD2. In germline, CDR1 is SQVTM, CDR2 ANQGSEA. The CDR3 spans 15 residues. V lost 3 bases, J lost 2 bases, and 5 bases stayed unmatched. CDR3 amino acids: CSVDGRGVNTGELFF. The DNA of the CDR3 is TGCAGCGTTGACGGGCGGGGGGTCAACACCGGGGAGCTGTTTTTT.

This clone came up once. The chain carries TRBV7-2 and TRBJ2-5; TRBD2 aligns across 13 bases. Germline V gene data show CDR1 as SGHTA and CDR2 as FQGNSA. V shed 4 bases, J shed 5 bases, and the junction held 4 bases outside the gene matches. CDR3 size: 15 residues. CDR3 DNA sequence: TGTGCCAGCAGCTCACTAGCGGGGGGGCAGGAGACCCAGTACTTC. Translation gives CASSSLAGGQETQYF.

This chain connects TRBV5-1 to TRBJ2-5; a weak D match, TRBD1 (5 bases). Germline values: CDR1 SGHRS, CDR2 YFSETQ. V gave up 4 bases and J gave up 8 bases, with 15 bases separating them. This CDR3 comprises 13 residues. The chain's CDR3 is CASSKGIEDTQYF. The CDR3 DNA reads TGCGCCAGCAGCAAGGGGATAGAGGACACCCAGTACTTC.

The chain uses TRBV10-3 and TRBJ1-6, with TRBD1 as a possible D gene (6 bases). Per the germline V gene, CDR1 is ENHRY and CDR2 is SYGVKD. Trimming removed 4 bases at V and 8 bases at J, with 12 bases between. The CDR3 consists of 14 residues. CDR3 sequence: CAISGQVSDSPLHF. The DNA for the CDR3 is TGTGCCATCAGTGGACAGGTGTCGGATTCACCCCTCCACTTT.

This chain joins TRBV5-4 and TRBJ2-7, with 10 bases that match TRBD1. There are 14 residues in the CDR3. Trimming cost V 4 bases and J 7 bases; bases outside gene matches: 8. CDR1 is SGHNT, CDR2 YYREEE, per germline (reference sequence). CDR3 protein: CASSLGTGVGEQYF. The DNA of the CDR3 is TGTGCCAGCAGCCTTGGGACAGGGGTTGGTGAGCAGTACTTC.

The chain joins TRBV5-1 to TRBJ2-2, with TRBD2 as a possible D gene (6 bases). Trimming cost V 0 bases and J 5 bases, with 11 bases left between them. CDR1 and CDR2 (germline): SGHRS, YFSETQ. CDR3 length: 15 residues. The CDR3 loop is CASSLGPEGTGELFF. In DNA form, the CDR3 reads TGCGCCAGCAGCTTGGGACCGGAGGGGACCGGGGAGCTGTTTTTT.

This sequence joins TRBV5-1 and TRBJ2-2; TRBD1 aligns across 8 bases. Trimming removed 3 bases from V and 1 base from J; junction bases left unmatched: 5. Germline lookup yields CDR1 SGHRS and CDR2 YFSETQ. The CDR3 covers 16 residues. CDR3 in DNA: TGCGCCAGCAGCTGGGCCGGGACAGGGAACACCGGGGAGCTGTTTTTT. Translation: CASSWAGTGNTGELFF.